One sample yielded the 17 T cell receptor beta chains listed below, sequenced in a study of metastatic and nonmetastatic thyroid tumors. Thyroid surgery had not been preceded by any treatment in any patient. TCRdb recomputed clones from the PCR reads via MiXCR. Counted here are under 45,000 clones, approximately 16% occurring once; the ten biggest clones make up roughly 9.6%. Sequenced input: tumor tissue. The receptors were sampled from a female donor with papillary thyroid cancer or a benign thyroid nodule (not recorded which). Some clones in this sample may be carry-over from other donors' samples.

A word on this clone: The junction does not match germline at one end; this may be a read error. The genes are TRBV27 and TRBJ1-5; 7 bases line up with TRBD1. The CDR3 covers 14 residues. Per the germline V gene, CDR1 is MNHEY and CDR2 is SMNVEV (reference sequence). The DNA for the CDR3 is TGTGCCAGCAGTAGCGAGGGGGCGTCCCGGCCCAAGAATTTT. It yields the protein CASSSEGASRPKNF.

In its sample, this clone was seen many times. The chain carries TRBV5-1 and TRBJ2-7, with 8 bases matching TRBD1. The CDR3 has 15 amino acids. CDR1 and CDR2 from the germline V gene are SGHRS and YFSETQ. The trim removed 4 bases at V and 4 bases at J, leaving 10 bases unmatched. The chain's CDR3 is CASSVDRVVSYEQYF. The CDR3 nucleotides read TGCGCCAGCAGCGTGGACAGGGTGGTTAGTTACGAGCAGTACTTC.

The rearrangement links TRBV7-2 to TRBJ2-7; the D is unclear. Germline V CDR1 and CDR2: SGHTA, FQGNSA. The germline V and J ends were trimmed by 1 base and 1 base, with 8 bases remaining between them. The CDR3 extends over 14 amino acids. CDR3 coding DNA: TGTGCCAGCAGCTTAGACGGCAGATCCTACGAGCAGTACTTC. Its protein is CASSLDGRSYEQYF.

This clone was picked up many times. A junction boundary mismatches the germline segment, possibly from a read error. The CDR3 sequence is CASSPGTDRYERYF. In DNA, the CDR3 is TGTGCCAGCTCACCTGGGACAGACCGCTACGAGCGGTACTTC. This chain uses TRBV18 with TRBJ2-7; the match to TRBD1 covers 7 bases. The germline CDR1 and CDR2 sequences are KGHSH and LQKENI. The CDR3 loop spans 14 amino acids.

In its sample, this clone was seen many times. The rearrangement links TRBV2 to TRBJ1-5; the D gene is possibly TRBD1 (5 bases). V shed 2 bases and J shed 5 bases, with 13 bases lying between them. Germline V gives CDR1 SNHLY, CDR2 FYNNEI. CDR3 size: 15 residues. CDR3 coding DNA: TGTGCCAGCAGTGAACAGCAGGGTGTGGATCAGCCCCAGCATTTT. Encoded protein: CASSEQQGVDQPQHF.

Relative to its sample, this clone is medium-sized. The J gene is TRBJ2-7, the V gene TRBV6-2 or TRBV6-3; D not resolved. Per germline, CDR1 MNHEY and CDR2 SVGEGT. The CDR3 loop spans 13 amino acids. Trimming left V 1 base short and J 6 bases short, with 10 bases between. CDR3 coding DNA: TGTGCCAGCAGTTACTGTCTTACATGCGAGCAGTACTTC. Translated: CASSYCLTCEQYF.

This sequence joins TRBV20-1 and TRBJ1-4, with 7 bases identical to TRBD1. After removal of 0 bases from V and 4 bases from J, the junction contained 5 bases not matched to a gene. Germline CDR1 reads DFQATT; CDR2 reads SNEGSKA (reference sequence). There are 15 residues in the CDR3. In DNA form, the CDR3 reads TGCAGTGCTAGAGATGGTGGGACAGTTAATGAAAAACTGTTTTTT. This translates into CSARDGGTVNEKLFF.

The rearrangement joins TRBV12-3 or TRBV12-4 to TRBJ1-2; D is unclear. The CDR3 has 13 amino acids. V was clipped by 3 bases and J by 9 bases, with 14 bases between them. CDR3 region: CASSFGFGWCYTF. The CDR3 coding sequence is TGTGCCAGCAGTTTTGGGTTCGGGTGGTGCTACACCTTC.

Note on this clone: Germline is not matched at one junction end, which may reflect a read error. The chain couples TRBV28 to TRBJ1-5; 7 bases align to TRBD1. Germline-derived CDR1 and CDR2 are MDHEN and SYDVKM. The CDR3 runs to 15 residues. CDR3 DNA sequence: TGTGCCAGTAGCCTACGGACAGGTGACGGGCAGCCCCATCATTTT. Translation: CASSLRTGDGQPHHF.

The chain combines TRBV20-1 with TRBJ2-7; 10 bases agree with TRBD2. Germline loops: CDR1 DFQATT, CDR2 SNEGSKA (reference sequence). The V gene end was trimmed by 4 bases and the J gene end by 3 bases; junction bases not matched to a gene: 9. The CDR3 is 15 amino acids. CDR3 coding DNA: TGCAGTGCTAAGTTCACTAGCGGGACAGGCTACGAGCAGTACTTC. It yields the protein CSAKFTSGTGYEQYF.

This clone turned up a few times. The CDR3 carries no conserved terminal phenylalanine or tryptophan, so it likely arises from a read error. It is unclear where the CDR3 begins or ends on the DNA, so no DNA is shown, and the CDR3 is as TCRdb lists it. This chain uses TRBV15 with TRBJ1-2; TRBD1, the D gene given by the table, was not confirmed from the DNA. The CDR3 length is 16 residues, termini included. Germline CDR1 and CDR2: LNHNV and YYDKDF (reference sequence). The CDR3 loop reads CATSRDKLRQGDGYAL.

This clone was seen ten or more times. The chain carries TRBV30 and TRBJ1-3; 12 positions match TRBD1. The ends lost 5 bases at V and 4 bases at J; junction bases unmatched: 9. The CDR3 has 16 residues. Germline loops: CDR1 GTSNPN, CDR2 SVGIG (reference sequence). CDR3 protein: CAWSSGQGAEGNTIYF. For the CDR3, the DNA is TGTGCCTGGTCATCGGGACAGGGGGCAGAAGGAAACACCATATATTTT.

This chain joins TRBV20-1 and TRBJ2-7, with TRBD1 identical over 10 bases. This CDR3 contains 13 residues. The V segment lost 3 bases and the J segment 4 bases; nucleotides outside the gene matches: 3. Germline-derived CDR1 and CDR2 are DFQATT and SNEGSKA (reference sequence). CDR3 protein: CSASRDRGYEQYF. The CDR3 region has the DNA TGCAGTGCTAGCCGGGACAGGGGATACGAGCAGTACTTC.

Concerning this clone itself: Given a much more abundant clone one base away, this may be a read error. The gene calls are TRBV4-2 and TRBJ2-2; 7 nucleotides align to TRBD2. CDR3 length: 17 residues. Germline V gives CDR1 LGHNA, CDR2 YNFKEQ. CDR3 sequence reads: CASSQVGLADNTWEPFF. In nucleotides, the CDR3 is TGTGCCAGCAGCCAAGTGGGGCTAGCGGATAACACCTGGGAGCCGTTTTTT.

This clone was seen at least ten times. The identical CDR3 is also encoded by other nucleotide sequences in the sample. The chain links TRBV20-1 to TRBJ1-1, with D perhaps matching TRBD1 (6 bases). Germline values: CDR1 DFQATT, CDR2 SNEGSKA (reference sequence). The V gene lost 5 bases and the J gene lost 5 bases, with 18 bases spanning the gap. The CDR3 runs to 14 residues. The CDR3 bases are TGCAGTGCTTCGTTAAGGGGGGTAGAGACTGAAGCTTTCTTT. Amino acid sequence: CSASLRGVETEAFF.

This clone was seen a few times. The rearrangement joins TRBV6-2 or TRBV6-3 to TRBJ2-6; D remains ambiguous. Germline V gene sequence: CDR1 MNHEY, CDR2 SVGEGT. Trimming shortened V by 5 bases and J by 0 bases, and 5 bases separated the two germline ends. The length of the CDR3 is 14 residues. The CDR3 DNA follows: TGTGCCAGCAGTGACAACTCTGGGGCCAACGTCCTGACTTTC. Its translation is CASSDNSGANVLTF.

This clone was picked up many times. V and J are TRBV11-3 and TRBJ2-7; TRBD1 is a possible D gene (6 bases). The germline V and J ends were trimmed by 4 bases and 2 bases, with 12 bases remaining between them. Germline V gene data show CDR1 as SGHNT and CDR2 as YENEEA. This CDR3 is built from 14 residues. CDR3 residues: CASSSTGMPYEQYF. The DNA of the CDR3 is TGTGCCAGCAGCTCGACAGGAATGCCCTACGAGCAGTACTTC.